These 8 T cell receptor beta chains came from one sample sequenced in a study of graft-versus-host responses after intestinal transplantation. Stimulators, some 200,000 irradiated and violet-dye-labeled cells, were plated with some 200,000 CFSE-labeled responder cells. This table comes from immunoSEQ multiplex PCR, and its TCRdb copy is limited to in-frame clones, with some not included. The data show approximately 4,700 clones, 27% seen once. Specimen: alloreactive CD8+ T cells from a mixed lymphocyte reaction culture, collected before transplantation. As to subset: CFSE-low proliferating T cells sorted from roughly 6-day pre-transplant mixed lymphocyte reaction (GvH or HvG direction). These receptor sequences come from a human patient who was an organ donor for intestinal transplantation.

J is TRBJ1-2 and V is TRBV6-1; 7 nucleotides agree with TRBD1. This CDR3 has 14 amino acids. Germline-derived CDR1 and CDR2 are MNHNS and SASEGT. V trimming: 5 bases; J trimming: 7 bases; junction bases outside the gene matches: 10. CDR3 in amino acids: CASSTGTAGGGYTF. Here the CDR3 DNA reads TGTGCCAGCAGTACCGGGACAGCCGGCGGTGGCTACACCTTC.

By share, this clone ranks as medium-sized. This rearrangement joins TRBV19 to TRBJ1-1; D ambiguous. V was trimmed by 5 bases and J by 1 base, leaving 11 bases between them. This CDR3 region has 14 residues. The germline CDR1 and CDR2 sequences are LNHDA and SQIVND (reference sequence). In DNA form, the CDR3 reads TGTGCCAGTAGTTTCCCTACGGGGAACACTGAAGCTTTCTTT. Translated, it gives CASSFPTGNTEAFF. Based on the CDR3 plus reference TRBV19 and TRBJ1-1, the full variable domain is DGGITQSPKYLFRKEGQNVTLSCEQNLNHDAMYWYRQDPGQGLRLIYYSQIVNDFQKGDIAEGYSVSREKKESFPLTVTSAQKNPTAFYLCASSFPTGNTEAFFGQGTRLTVV.

The rearrangement links TRBV5-4 to TRBJ2-3, with 7 bases fitting TRBD2. Germline CDR1 and CDR2: SGHNT and YYREEE (reference sequence). V dropped 0 bases and J dropped 8; count of bases not matched to a gene: 9. This CDR3 is built from 15 residues. The chain's CDR3 is CASSLGGTTNSTQYF. The CDR3 region has the DNA TGTGCCAGCAGCTTGGGAGGGACTACAAACAGTACGCAGTATTTT.

The chain couples TRBV4-2 to TRBJ1-6, with TRBD1 matching 8 bases. This CDR3 is 13 amino acids long. Trimming took 5 bases from V and 11 from J; bases not matched to a gene: 5. Per germline, CDR1 LGHNA and CDR2 YNFKEQ. CDR3 in amino acids: CASSFGTGAPLHF. CDR3 in DNA: TGTGCCAGCAGCTTTGGGACAGGAGCACCCCTCCACTTT.

The chain joins TRBV11-3 to TRBJ2-1; 12 nucleotides align to TRBD2. The ends lost 5 bases at V and 2 bases at J; junction bases unmatched: 7. This CDR3 comprises 17 residues. CDR1 SGHNT and CDR2 YENEEA come from the germline V gene. The CDR3 here is CASSLGLAGGTYNEQFF. CDR3 DNA sequence: TGTGCCAGCAGCCTAGGGCTAGCGGGGGGGACCTACAATGAGCAGTTCTTC.

This clone was picked up a small number of times. This rearrangement joins TRBV7-8 to TRBJ2-1; D gene unclear. This CDR3 is built from 12 residues. The germline V gene has CDR1 SGHVS and CDR2 FQNEAQ. The ends were cut back, 4 bases at V and 4 bases at J, with 5 bases in the middle. The CDR3 spells CASSSEYNEQFF. The CDR3 bases are TGTGCCAGCAGCTCGGAGTACAATGAGCAGTTCTTC.

By sample share, this clone is medium-sized (0.01 to 0.1%). The sample contains more than one DNA sequence encoding this CDR3. This chain links TRBV4-2 with TRBJ2-1, with TRBD1 matching 7 bases. The CDR3 contains 16 residues. With 3 bases clipped from V and 1 base from J, the junction kept 6 bases outside the gene matches. Germline values: CDR1 LGHNA, CDR2 YNFKEQ. This CDR3 reads CASSQVLQGSYNEQFF. DNA for the CDR3: TGTGCCAGCAGCCAGGTCTTACAGGGGTCCTACAATGAGCAGTTCTTC.

This clone has more than one count but fewer than ten. The chain is built from TRBV7-2 and TRBJ1-5; D is ambiguous. The CDR3 sequence is 13 residues long. Germline lookup yields CDR1 SGHTA and CDR2 FQGNSA. Trimming stripped 5 bases from V and 7 bases from J, with 12 bases between. Here the CDR3 DNA reads TGTGCCAGCAGCCATTATATTGGCCAGCCCCAGCATTTT. As protein: CASSHYIGQPQHF.